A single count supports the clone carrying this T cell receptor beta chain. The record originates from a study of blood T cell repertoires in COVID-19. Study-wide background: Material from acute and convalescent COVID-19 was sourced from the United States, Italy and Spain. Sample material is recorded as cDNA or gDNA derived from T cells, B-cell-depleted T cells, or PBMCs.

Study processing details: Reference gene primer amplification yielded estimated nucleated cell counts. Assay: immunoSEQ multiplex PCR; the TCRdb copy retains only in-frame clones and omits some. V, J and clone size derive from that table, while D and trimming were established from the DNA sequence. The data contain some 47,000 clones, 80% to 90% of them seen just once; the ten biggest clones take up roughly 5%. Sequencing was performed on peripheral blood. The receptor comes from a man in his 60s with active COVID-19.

The chain's CDR3 is CAWSAGRGGYGYTF. CDR3 in DNA: TGTGCCTGGAGTGCGGGCAGGGGCGGCTATGGCTACACCTTC. The chain joins TRBV30 to TRBJ1-2; weak D call: TRBD1 (6 bases). The V end was cut by 1 base, the J end by 4 bases, with 13 bases between. The CDR3 sequence is 14 residues long. Germline V CDR1 and CDR2: GTSNPN, SVGIG (reference sequence). Filled out from reference TRBV30 and TRBJ1-2, the complete variable domain reads SQTIHQWPATLVQPVGSPLSLECTVEGTSNPNLYWYRQAAGRGLQLLFYSVGIGQISSEVPQNLSASRPQDRQFILSSKKLLLSDSGFYLCAWSAGRGGYGYTFGSGTRLTVV.